The T cell receptor (beta chain) under discussion was sequenced for a study of blood T cell repertoires in COVID-19. Study summary: COVID-19 samples, acute and convalescent, were from the United States, Italy and Spain.

The CDR3 extends over 14 amino acids. V lost 3 bases and J lost 4; bases outside the gene matches: 3. Germline values: CDR1 SGHRS, CDR2 YFSETQ. Per the authors' pipeline: Reference gene primer amplification yielded estimated nucleated cell counts. Repertoires were generated with immunoSEQ multiplex PCR, while TCRdb's copy carries only in-frame clones and drops some. That table supplies the V and J calls and clone size; D and trimming were determined from the DNA. Of hundreds of thousands of clones detected, approximately 88% appear once; the ten largest clones hold 1% to 1.5%. This sequence was found in a middle-aged woman with acute COVID-19. The chain has TRBV5-1 and TRBJ1-4, with 7 nucleotides matching TRBD1. The sequenced material came from PBMCs or T cells enriched from blood (not recorded which). The CDR3 here is CASSSGQHNEKLFF. CDR3 nucleotides: TGCGCCAGCAGCTCGGGACAGCATAATGAAAAACTGTTTTTT.